This T cell receptor (beta chain) was documented in a study of cytomegalovirus exposure and HLA in healthy donors (dated by TCRdb to between 2016 and 2019). About the full investigation: According to an earlier analysis of 550 to 700 of the donors, some 180 million T cells yielded roughly 100 million unique TCR beta sequences and less than 300 Gb of sequence data. An early release that covered about 600 HLA-typed donors contained about 300 gigabases of sequencing data and some 87 million unique TCR sequences. Of the roughly 420 genotyped donors, roughly 76% were placed in the genetic ancestry cluster associated with self-reported Caucasian donors. The study was designed to test whether signatures of past pathogen exposure could be identified by cataloging public T cell receptors. The study profiled the T cell repertoires of hundreds of subjects by immunosequencing and related them to cytomegalovirus serostatus. Along with the roughly 700-subject first cohort, a separate validation cohort of approximately 110 different subjects was used. To predict cytomegalovirus infection status, the study brought together high-throughput TCR immunosequencing, statistical association of individual TCRs with disease status, and machine learning. In a later analysis, previously published TCR beta repertoires from several hundred donors were re-analyzed and high-resolution HLA genotyping was added so that TCR occurrence patterns could be studied. Rather than using new phenotypic data, the later analysis identified candidate immune exposures from TCR beta sequences and from how often those sequences occurred across donors. To decide whether each TCR beta V gene segment behaved as functional or pseudogenic, an earlier analysis of some 600 of the donors relied on high-throughput TCR beta sequencing. Alongside the repertoire data, information on donor age, sex, ethnicity and CMV serostatus was compiled. Genome-wide SNP genotypes for about 65% of the 666 donors were used in a later genetic analysis, which treated that subset as a discovery cohort. Every repertoire in the discovery cohort had been generated on one and the same sequencing platform. Both class I and class II loci were covered by HLA typing, at four-digit resolution. The number of donors typed differed by locus, with roughly 620-630 for A, B, C, DRB1 and DQB1, around 560 for DQA1, 600 to 610 for DPA1, and 450 to 480 for DPB1. Four to six DR-DQ haplotypes were handled as single units for association and clustering because linkage in the cohort was strong. On average, over 200,000 unique TCR beta nucleotide sequences were sequenced per donor among 398 genotyped donors of the cohort, with 15% to 20% of those sequences being non-productive. Here is what the overall study found, with its caveats: The authors suggested that the approach could potentially be extended to other disease states and immunological phenotypes. When HLA alleles, especially DR and DQ, strongly co-occurred, attributing TCR associations to individual alleles was difficult. A later analysis found that most CMV-associated TCR beta chains appeared HLA-restricted, with HLA associations seemingly driven largely by CMV exposure. This cohort had only TCR beta chains sequenced, and the lack of alpha or paired-chain data limited which features could be detected. Sequencing depth was assumed to be roughly uniform across donors in the presence/absence analyses, though that assumption may not hold. In a later analysis, HLA-associated TCR beta chains were found to be more clonally expanded and to have lower generation probabilities than equally common non-associated chains. A further reported finding was that TCR beta sequences accurately predicted the HLA-A and HLA-B alleles for most subjects in the first cohort. In a later genetic analysis, a missense DCLRE1C variant was associated with V-gene and J-gene trimming of TCR beta chains, and the association was replicated in an independent cohort. A later analysis found that TCR association rates varied across HLA loci, with DRB1 alleles showing the most associated TCRs and HLA-C alleles the fewest. While some public TCRs were present in many individuals, most TCR sequences turned up only very rarely across donors. A later genetic analysis reported fewer N-insertions in productive TCRs among donors in an Asian-associated ancestry cluster than the approximately 700-donor mean. HLA typing was unavailable for some donors at each locus, so association tests used only the typed subset. In vitro tests confirmed that a few of the cytomegalovirus-associated TCR beta chains recognize cytomegalovirus antigens. Some IMGT-functional V segments, including TRBV6-2 and TRBV6-3, could not be distinguished by the 87-base-pair reads and were therefore excluded. At a false discovery rate of 0.05, a later analysis linked approximately 18,000 TCR beta sequences to specific HLA alleles. Because counts were too low, seventeen rarely observed V segments, including chromosome 9 orphons, were excluded from the earlier analysis of 587 of the donors. A later analysis reported that several top co-occurrence clusters appeared linked to parvovirus B19, influenza, CMV and Epstein-Barr virus. For the cohort, immune exposure information was limited to CMV serostatus. An earlier analysis of some 590 of the donors showed that most TCR beta V segments appeared in productive rearrangements either about 87% or about 30% of the time, which broadly matched IMGT annotations. Correlated functional status among segregating V segments might reflect linkage disequilibrium, but an unknown experimental factor could not be ruled out. In both the original and validation cohorts, the classifier was reported to diagnose cytomegalovirus status with high specificity and sensitivity. A group of highly shared sequence variants was considered likely to be a technical artifact of the sequencing pipeline. The study listed 150 to 200 TCR beta chains as associated with cytomegalovirus.

The library was prepared using the immunoSEQ multiplex PCR assay. The multiplex PCR relied on a mix of 60 forward primers for TCR Vbeta segments and 13 reverse primers for TCR Jbeta segments. The CDR3 region of rearranged TCR beta genes was amplified from genomic DNA by a multiplex PCR assay. On the Illumina HiSeq System, the amplified TCR beta libraries were sequenced as 87-base-pair reads. The authors' pipeline ran thus. In a later analysis, tens of millions of unique TCR beta chains were counted across the 500 to 850 repertoires, and around 10 million of these chains were shared by at least two donors. Raw reads were error-corrected and collapsed into unique sequences with a nearest-neighbor algorithm that merged closely related sequences to remove PCR and sequencing errors. V, D and J gene segments were assigned by aligning CDR3 sequences to IMGT reference sequences. For a sequence to be retained, a match of at least six nucleotides was required to both a V gene segment and a J gene segment. A rearrangement counted as productive if the CDR3 had no stop codons and remained in frame with V and J, and every other rearrangement counted as non-productive. CDR3 was defined by IMGT convention, running from the second conserved V-encoded cysteine to the conserved J-encoded phenylalanine. The earlier analysis of a few hundred of the donors excluded any sequence lacking an unambiguous match to a single V gene segment. In an earlier analysis of about 590 of the donors, a V segment was called functional when productive rearrangements were above 56.7%, and segregating when the standard deviation between donors exceeded 5%. A statistical classification framework was built to diagnose cytomegalovirus status from the catalog of TCR beta chain sequences. In a later analysis, TCR nucleotide sequences were compared against IMGT/GENE-DB human TR gene sequences so that V and J genes could be assigned. The TCRdist pipeline was used in a later analysis to assign CDR3 sequences and most-parsimonious VDJ recombination scenarios. In a later analysis, each TCR beta chain was defined by its CDR3 amino acid sequence together with its V-gene family, and reads without a unique V-gene family were excluded. A later analysis removed nearly 600 highly shared, low-generation-probability nucleotide sequences to deal with suspected cross-contamination and a sequencing artifact. For each public chain, a later analysis derived a clonal expansion index from normalized ranks of inferred template counts within each repertoire. In a later analysis, generation probabilities were computed with a VDJ recombination model fitted to out-of-frame rearrangements, and the resulting probabilities were checked against IGoR. In a later analysis, hypergeometric tests were used to score TCR-TCR, TCR-HLA and TCR-CMV co-occurrence, with a repertoire-size bias correction applied to TCR pairs. A later analysis estimated false discovery rates by permuting HLA or CMV assignments 20 times. In a later analysis, co-occurring TCRs were grouped using DBSCAN, and TCRdist sequence similarity was added for clustering within HLA-allele-positive subsets. Repertoires with fewer than 30,000 or more than 120,000 public chains, plus five repertoires with anomalous nucleotide sharing, were excluded from co-occurrence clustering. In TCRdb, the immuneACCESS table is reduced to in-frame sequences with V and J assigned. These tables do not hold every clone; where another copy was compared, an unresolved V gene accounts for under half, and the others remain unexplained. V and J calls and clone size are given by that table; D and trimming were obtained from the DNA. The sample includes 140,000 to 150,000 clones, with 88% observed a single time. Of the sample, about 0.51% falls within the top ten clones.

V sheds 6 bases and J sheds 0 bases, leaving 11 bases between their ends. Based on the germline V gene, the CDR1 and CDR2 sequences are SGHTA and FQGTGA. Measured from the cysteine to the phenylalanine, the CDR3 is 14 residues long. Of all the DNA, just the CDR3 is kept, 42 bases in frame from base 1. This clone was seen a few times. Its binding antigen is unknown. No base quality values were provided; no much bigger clone lies one nucleotide off. The cohort was made up of about 610 healthy bone marrow donors. At the time of sampling, all cohort members were nominally healthy, though unrecorded immune exposures were likely present. The donor tested CMV seronegative, placing the donor among the 350 to 400 seronegative members of the cohort. Each donor provided a peripheral blood sample, and peripheral blood mononuclear cells were used for TCR beta sequencing. The Qiagen DNeasy Blood Extraction Kit was used to extract genomic DNA from the blood cell samples.

This receptor was taken from a woman aged 35 to 49 in good health and CMV-seronegative. Sequenced sample: PBMCs. The rearranged segments are TRBV7-3 and TRBJ1-1; TRBD1 is possibly the D segment (6 matching bases). This receptor carries the CDR3 CASRGGPMNTEAFF. The DNA sequence reads TGTGCCAGCAGAGGGGGACCCATGAACACTGAAGCTTTCTTT.